This T cell receptor (beta chain) was obtained from a study of CD8 T cells in Susac syndrome. Random hexamers were used to reverse transcribe an amount of about 0.45 to 1 ug RNA. TCR beta CDR3 was amplified by immunoSEQ covering 54 Vbeta and 13 Jbeta. TCRdb called the immunoSEQ multiplex PCR reads again in MiXCR, with one record for every CDR3 protein. The table shows some 95,000 distinct CDR3 sequences, with 90% to 95% occurring only once. The germline CDR1 and CDR2 sequences are SGHTA and FQGNSA. V shed 4 bases and J 4 bases; nucleotides not matched to a gene: 7. This CDR3 spans 15 amino acids. TCR beta was sequenced from blood CD8+ and CD4+ T cells.

The rearrangement links TRBV7-2 to TRBJ1-1; 9 bases are shared with TRBD1. The clonotype originates from a human donor in good health. Sequenced material: CD8+ T cells from PBMCs. The CDR3 coding sequence is TGTGCCAGCAGCTGGATACAGGGGGCTGCCACTGAAGCTTTCTTT. Translated: CASSWIQGAATEAFF.